What follows describes a single T cell receptor beta chain. Its antigen is currently not known. Within one base of it there is no much larger clone, and no base qualities were kept. TCRbeta CDR3 regions were amplified from genomic DNA using the immunoSEQ Assay, a bias-controlled multiplex PCR. In the source study's methods: The number of nucleated cells in each sample was estimated from the amplification of reference gene primers within the assay. To quantify the absolute abundance of each unique TCRbeta CDR3 rearrangement, sequence reads were collapsed and filtered. Productive Simpson clonality was computed per sample as the square root of Simpson's diversity index over productive rearrangements. This is the immuneACCESS table as TCRdb keeps it, with only in-frame sequences that have V and J called. A part of the clones is gone; compared with another copy, unresolved V genes explain less than half, and the rest is unexplained. V and J calls and clone size are as listed in that table; D and trimming were resolved from the DNA. This sample lists 140,000 to 150,000 clones; roughly 79% were detected once. The ten largest clones add up to 7% to 10% of the sample.

This entry is derived from a study of blood T cell repertoires in COVID-19 (dated by TCRdb to the early 2020s). Study-level background: Samples covering the acute and convalescent phases of COVID-19 were provided by collaborators in the United States, Italy and Spain. The dataset comprised deeply sampled blood TCRbeta repertoires from subjects exposed to, actively infected with, or recovered from COVID-19. HLA class I and class II types, where available, came from metadata supplied by the sample provider rather than from assay-based typing. The prospective study material was composed of cDNA or gDNA derived from T cells, B-cell-depleted T cells, or PBMCs. Nearly every sample came with metadata listing a de-identified subject ID, COVID-19 status, age in years and sex. A freely available public database, intended as a resource for researchers studying the immune response to SARS-CoV-2, is where the repertoires were released. Samples were obtained from the ongoing ImmuneRACE study (first 160 participants) and from over a thousand subjects provided by 6 global collaborators.

Looking up the germline V gene (reference sequence) yields CDR1 SEHNR and CDR2 FQNEAQ. Taken from cysteine to phenylalanine, the CDR3 has 16 residues. Left in the record is the CDR3 DNA by itself, 48 bases read in frame from the first base. V is shortened by 1 base, J by 1 base, and the region joining them spans 13 bases. Collaborating institutions collected whole blood in K2EDTA tubes following their own protocols. For TCRbeta analysis, collaborators shipped samples as frozen whole blood, isolated PBMCs, or DNA extracted from either of those sample types. Study-wide findings and limitations: Clinical and demographic metadata were provided uncurated, with the amount varying by source and participant.

The sequence came from a human donor with acute or convalescent COVID-19. The donor label of this sample is uncertain. Source material: peripheral blood. The V and J segments used are TRBV7-9 and TRBJ2-5, and the D gene may be TRBD1, 5 bases matching. At the DNA level, the sequence is TGTGCCAGCAGCTTAGGCACAGGTGCCCTCCAAGAGACCCAGTACTTC. It translates as CASSLGTGALQETQYF.